This record looks at one TCR beta chain sequence and its context. Antigen: not known. The data stem from a study of cytomegalovirus exposure and HLA in healthy donors. Study results and caveats: A later analysis showed TCR association rates differing by HLA locus, peaking at DRB1 and lowest at HLA-C.

PCR was performed using 60 Vbeta and 13 Jbeta primers. Assay used: immunoSEQ multiplex PCR; TCRdb lists only in-frame clones, some missing. The listing records 150,000 or so clones. With 4 bases clipped from V and 0 bases from J, the junction kept 6 bases outside the gene matches. The CDR3 runs 18 residues. Germline CDR1 MDHEN, CDR2 SYDVKM. This sequence originates from a man aged 25 to 45 in good health and CMV-seronegative. The specimen was PBMCs. This rearrangement joins TRBV28 to TRBJ2-3; 14 bases fit TRBD2. Written as DNA, the CDR3 is TGTGCCAGCAGTTCTGGGACTAGCGGGGGTTACAGCACAGATACGCAGTATTTT. It specifies CASSSGTSGGYSTDTQYF. The full variable domain, completed using reference TRBV28 and TRBJ2-3, is DVKVTQSSRYLVKRTGEKVFLECVQDMDHENMFWYRQDPGLGLRLIYFSYDVKMKEKGDIPEGYSVSREKKERFSLILESASTNQTSMYLCASSSGTSGGYSTDTQYFGPGTRLTVL.